This T cell receptor (beta chain) appears in the sequencing data of a study of cytomegalovirus exposure and HLA in healthy donors. The study ran its PCR with 60 Vbeta and 13 Jbeta primers. Some clones are missing from TCRdb's copy, which holds only in-frame ones; the method was immunoSEQ multiplex PCR. This sample's table reports about 90,000 clones. In germline, CDR1 is SGHVS, CDR2 FNYEAQ. CDR3 size: 16 residues. Trimming cost V 2 bases and J 4 bases; bases outside gene matches: 7. The sequence derives from a woman aged 25 to 45 in good health and CMV-seronegative. The specimen sequenced was PBMCs. The chain joins TRBV7-6 to TRBJ2-1; 8 positions match TRBD2. CDR3 coding DNA: TGTGCCAGCAGCTTAACAGCGGGAGTGGGGTACAATGAGCAGTTCTTC. Amino acids: CASSLTAGVGYNEQFF.